This TCR beta chain stems from a study of OX40 agonist ivuxolimab in advanced cancers. The CDR3 loop spans 17 amino acids. The V end lost 0 bases, the J end lost 1 base, and 15 bases lay between the germline ends. CDR1 and CDR2 (germline): PRHDT, FYEKMQ (reference sequence). This table comes from immunoSEQ multiplex PCR, and its TCRdb copy is limited to in-frame clones, with some not included. The sample has more than 80,000 clones, 87% seen once. This clone has just a few counts. The antigen is undetermined. The study's findings and limits: The average count of expanded clones was higher among CD8+ T cells than among CD4+.

Blood sampling took place at baseline, cycle 4 day 1, and cycle 7 day 1. The TCR sequence derives from an adult with an advanced solid tumor such as melanoma, head and neck, liver or kidney cancer. V and J are TRBV13 and TRBJ1-2; tentatively, D is TRBD1 (6 bases). The starting material was CD4+ or CD8+ T cells sorted from blood, obtained in a trial of the OX40 agonist ivuxolimab. The CDR3 nucleotides read TGTGCCAGCAGCTTAGGAGTCACAGGGCGCTATAACTATGGCTACACCTTC. The encoded protein is CASSLGVTGRYNYGYTF.